The T cell receptor beta chain described here comes from a study of blood T cell repertoires in COVID-19. Study-wide background: The cDNA or gDNA used as material had been derived from T cells, B-cell-depleted T cells, or PBMCs.

Enrollees, about 18 to 89 years old, lived in 20 to 25 US areas. Cohorts were determined from participant-reported clinical history. CDR3 length: 14 residues. The V gene lost 5 bases and the J gene lost 0 bases, with 8 bases spanning the gap. CDR1 SGHNT and CDR2 YYREEE come from the germline V gene (reference sequence). Original methodology: Reference gene primers were amplified, and this amplification served to estimate nucleated cell counts. TCRdb keeps only in-frame clones here, not all; method: immunoSEQ multiplex PCR. That table is the source of V, J and clone size, and D and trimming were worked out from the DNA. The sample lists under 250,000 clones, 70% to 90% seen once, with roughly 1.7% in the top ten.

The TCR was taken from a man in his forties who had recovered from COVID-19. The chain has TRBV5-4 and TRBJ1-4; perhaps TRBD1 as D (5 bases). The sequenced sample was PBMCs or T cells enriched from blood (not recorded which). CDR3 loop: CASRSGSTNEKLFF. Written as DNA, the CDR3 is TGTGCCAGCAGGTCAGGGTCAACTAATGAAAAACTGTTTTTT.